These 13 T cell receptor beta chains were all obtained from the same sample, sequenced in a study of PD-1 blockade in mismatch repair-deficient tumors. Assay used: immunoSEQ multiplex PCR; TCRdb lists only in-frame clones, some missing. The sample gives under 85,000 clones, approximately 80% of which show up once; about 5% is in the top ten. The specimen was peripheral blood, collected 2 weeks after starting pembrolizumab. All receptors come from an adult with mismatch repair-deficient cancer.

The rearrangement uses TRBV18 and TRBJ1-1; tentative D call: TRBD1 (6 bases). The CDR3 length is 16 residues. V was trimmed by 3 bases and J by 1 base, leaving 15 bases between them. Germline V gives CDR1 KGHSH, CDR2 LQKENI. The CDR3 sequence is CASSPLPGHENTEAFF. The DNA for the CDR3 is TGTGCCAGCTCACCGTTGCCGGGACACGAGAACACTGAAGCTTTCTTT.

This chain links TRBV27 with TRBJ2-1; D perhaps matches TRBD2 (5 bases). The CDR3 contains 13 residues. Trimming shortened V by 1 base and J by 9 bases, and 10 bases separated the two germline ends. CDR1 and CDR2 from the germline V gene are MNHEY and SMNVEV (reference sequence). The CDR3 reads CASSLLGSAEQFF. The CDR3 DNA follows: TGTGCCAGCAGTTTATTAGGGAGTGCTGAGCAGTTCTTC.

The chain carries TRBV6-8 and TRBJ2-7, with 7 bases fitting TRBD1. CDR1 is MNHGY, CDR2 SAAAGT, per germline. This CDR3 is 14 amino acids long. J gave up 5 bases and V 2 bases, and 6 bases lay outside the gene matches. CDR3 coding DNA: TGTGCCAGCAGTTACAGGACAGGTCTGGACGAGCAGTACTTC. Encoded protein: CASSYRTGLDEQYF.

This clone turned up a few times. This chain links TRBV30 with TRBJ2-1; possibly TRBD1 for D (6 bases). Germline CDR1 and CDR2: GTSNPN and SVGIG (reference sequence). V was shortened by 0 bases and J by 6 bases, with 6 bases between the two germline ends. The CDR3 is 12 residues long. The DNA of the CDR3 is TGTGCCTGGAGTGTACAGGGCAATGAGCAGTTCTTC. Translated: CAWSVQGNEQFF.

The chain uses TRBV7-6 and TRBJ1-1; D may be TRBD1 (5 bases). Trimming left V 4 bases short and J 10 bases short, with 16 bases between. Germline values: CDR1 SGHVS, CDR2 FNYEAQ. The CDR3 covers 13 residues. The CDR3 loop is CASSSGPQSGAFF. CDR3 sequence (DNA): TGTGCCAGCAGCTCGGGACCTCAAAGTGGAGCTTTCTTT.

The chain uses TRBV7-9 and TRBJ2-1; tentative D call: TRBD2 (6 bases). Deletions cut 7 bases from V and 3 bases from J, with 16 bases between. Germline assignment: CDR1 SEHNR and CDR2 FQNEAQ (reference sequence). This CDR3 comprises 15 residues. CDR3: CASTGSGEVYNEQFF. For the CDR3, the DNA is TGTGCCAGCACGGGATCGGGGGAGGTCTACAATGAGCAGTTCTTC.

V gene TRBV18 combines with J gene TRBJ1-2, with D uncertain. The ends were cut back, 3 bases at V and 6 bases at J, with 11 bases in the middle. The germline V gene encodes CDR1 KGHSH and CDR2 LQKENI. The CDR3 consists of 13 residues. The CDR3 is CASSPNPGDGYTF. The CDR3 region has the DNA TGTGCCAGCTCACCCAATCCTGGGGATGGCTACACCTTC. Full variable domain (remainder filled in from reference TRBV18 and TRBJ1-2): NAGVMQNPRHLVRRRGQEARLRCSPMKGHSHVYWYRQLPEEGLKFMVYLQKENIIDESGMPKERFSAEFPKEGPSILRIQQVVRGDSAAYFCASSPNPGDGYTFGSGTRLTVV.

CDR3: CASSQPPSKRDLNTEAFF. The CDR3 region has the DNA TGCGCCAGCAGCCAACCACCGTCTAAAAGGGACCTTAACACTGAAGCTTTCTTT. The chain uses TRBV4-3 and TRBJ1-1; perhaps TRBD1 as D (5 bases). V was clipped by 2 bases and J by 2 bases, with 21 bases between them. The CDR3 contains 18 residues. CDR1 LGHNA and CDR2 YSLEER come from the germline V gene.

The chain links TRBV28 to TRBJ2-4, with D perhaps TRBD2 (6 bases). The germline gives CDR1 MDHEN, CDR2 SYDVKM. The CDR3 length is 16 residues. V lost 3 bases, J lost 3 bases, and 15 bases lay in between. This CDR3 reads CASSFTGRGGKNIQYF. For the CDR3, the DNA is TGTGCCAGCAGTTTTACGGGCCGGGGAGGCAAAAACATTCAGTACTTC. Full variable domain (rest looked up from reference TRBV28 and TRBJ2-4): DVKVTQSSRYLVKRTGEKVFLECVQDMDHENMFWYRQDPGLGLRLIYFSYDVKMKEKGDIPEGYSVSREKKERFSLILESASTNQTSMYLCASSFTGRGGKNIQYFGAGTRLSVL.

This chain links TRBV2 with TRBJ2-2; TRBD1 matches at 7 bases. The V gene's germline CDR1 is SNHLY and CDR2 FYNNEI. CDR3 length: 15 amino acids. V shed 7 bases and J 0 bases; nucleotides not matched to a gene: 5. The CDR3 DNA reads as TGTGCCAGCAACCGACAGGGAGCGAACACCGGGGAGCTGTTTTTT. Translation: CASNRQGANTGELFF.

This clone was detected only a few times. The chain is built from TRBV9 and TRBJ2-1; 12 bases line up with TRBD2. V was clipped by 2 bases and J by 7 bases; unmatched bases: 4. CDR3 length equals 15 residues. In germline, CDR1 is SGDLS, CDR2 YYNGEE. CDR3 bases: TGTGCCAGCAGCGTTTCTAGCGGGAGGGCAAATGAGCAGTTCTTC. Protein sequence: CASSVSSGRANEQFF.

The chain links TRBV4-3 to TRBJ2-7; TRBD2 agrees at 8 bases. This CDR3 contains 13 residues. The germline gives CDR1 LGHNA, CDR2 YSLEER. Germline trimming cut 2 bases from V and 5 bases from J; bases unmatched to any gene: 2. DNA for the CDR3: TGCGCCAGCAGCCAACAGCGGGGGAACGAGCAGTACTTC. Amino acids: CASSQQRGNEQYF.

CDR3 DNA sequence: TGTGCCAGCAGTTCCCTTGGAGGGTCTGGAAACACCATATATTTT. Translating gives CASSSLGGSGNTIYF. The V and J genes are TRBV27 and TRBJ1-3; D ambiguous. This CDR3 contains 15 residues. Per the germline V gene, CDR1 is MNHEY and CDR2 is SMNVEV (reference sequence). The V and J ends lost 4 bases and 1 base respectively, with 11 bases between them.